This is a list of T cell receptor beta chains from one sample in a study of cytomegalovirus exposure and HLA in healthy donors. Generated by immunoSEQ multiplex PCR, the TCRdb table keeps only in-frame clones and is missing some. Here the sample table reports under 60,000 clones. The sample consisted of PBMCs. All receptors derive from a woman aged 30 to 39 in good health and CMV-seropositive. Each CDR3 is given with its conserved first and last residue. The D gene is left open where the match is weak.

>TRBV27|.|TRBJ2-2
CASRAVRVAGELFF
TGTGCCAGCAGGGCGGTGCGGGTTGCCGGGGAGCTGTTTTTT
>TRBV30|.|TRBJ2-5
CAWSTKETQYF
TGTGCCTGGAGTACTAAAGAGACCCAGTACTTC
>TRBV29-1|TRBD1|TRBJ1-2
CSVFGTGGYTF
TGTAGCGTGTTCGGGACAGGGGGCTACACCTTC
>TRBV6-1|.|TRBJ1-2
CASCTRTDFYGYTF
TGTGCCAGCTGTACTCGGACAGACTTCTATGGCTACACCTTC
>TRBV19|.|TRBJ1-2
CASSRGAGANYGYTF
TGTGCCAGTAGCCGTGGTGCGGGGGCCAACTATGGCTACACCTTC
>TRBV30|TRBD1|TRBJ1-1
CAWSVPKTGPTEAFF
TGTGCCTGGAGTGTTCCTAAGACAGGGCCCACTGAAGCTTTCTTT
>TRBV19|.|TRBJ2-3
CASRVGQATDTQYF
TGTGCCAGTAGGGTAGGCCAGGCCACAGATACGCAGTATTTT
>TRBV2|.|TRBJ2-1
CAISPTEYNEQFF
TGTGCCATTTCCCCGACAGAGTACAATGAGCAGTTCTTC
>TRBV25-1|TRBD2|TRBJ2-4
CASSERLAESVKNIQYF
TGTGCCAGCAGTGAGAGGCTAGCGGAGTCGGTCAAAAACATTCAGTACTTC
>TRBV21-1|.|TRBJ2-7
CASSVGLAGDSSYEQYF
TGTGCCAGCAGCGTGGGACTAGCGGGAGATAGTTCCTACGAGCAGTACTTC
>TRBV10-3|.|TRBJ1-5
CAIRWTLNSNQPQHF
TGTGCCATCAGATGGACACTTAATAGCAATCAGCCCCAGCATTTT
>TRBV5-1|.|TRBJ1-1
CASSLDLRTEAFF
TGCGCCAGCAGCTTGGACTTACGCACTGAAGCTTTCTTT
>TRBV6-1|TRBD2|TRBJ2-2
CASDLAGANTGELFF
TGTGCCAGCGATCTAGCGGGAGCGAACACCGGGGAGCTGTTTTTT
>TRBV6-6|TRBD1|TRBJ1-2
CASSQDREIGYTF
TGTGCCAGCAGCCAGGACAGGGAAATTGGCTACACCTTC
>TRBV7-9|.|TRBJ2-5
CASSFFSPQETQYF
TGTGCCAGCAGCTTTTTTAGTCCCCAAGAGACCCAGTACTTC
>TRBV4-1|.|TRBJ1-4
CASSQGRTATNEKLFF
TGCGCCAGCAGCCAAGGCCGGACTGCAACTAATGAAAAACTGTTTTTT
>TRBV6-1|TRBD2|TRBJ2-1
CANTLAGDSYNEQFF
TGTGCCAACACATTAGCGGGAGACTCCTACAATGAGCAGTTCTTC
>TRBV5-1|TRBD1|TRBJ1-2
CASSTGQVYGYTF
TGCGCCAGCAGCACCGGACAGGTCTATGGCTACACCTTC
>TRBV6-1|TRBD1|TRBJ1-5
CASISDRGSNQPQHF
TGTGCCAGCATCTCGGACAGGGGTAGCAATCAGCCCCAGCATTTT
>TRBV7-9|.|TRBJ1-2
CASSPLAGGYTF
TGTGCCAGCAGCCCCCTGGCGGGGGGCTACACCTTC
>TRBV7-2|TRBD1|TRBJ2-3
CASSLGGTGATDTQYF
TGTGCCAGCAGCTTAGGGGGGACAGGGGCAACAGATACGCAGTATTTT
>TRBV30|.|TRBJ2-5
CAWSTGVQETQYF
TGTGCCTGGAGCACGGGAGTACAAGAGACCCAGTACTTC
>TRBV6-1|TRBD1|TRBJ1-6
CASKEDRGRSPLHF
TGTGCCAGCAAGGAGGACAGGGGGCGTTCACCCCTCCACTTT
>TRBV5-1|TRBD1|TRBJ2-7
CASSYRTGRGYEQYF
TGCGCCAGCAGCTACAGGACAGGGAGAGGCTACGAGCAGTACTTC
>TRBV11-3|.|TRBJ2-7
CASRPLAASPYEQYF
TGTGCCAGCAGACCGCTCGCGGCATCCCCCTACGAGCAGTACTTC
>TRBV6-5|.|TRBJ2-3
CASSYRENTDKQYF
TGTGCCAGCAGTTACCGAGAAAACACAGATAAGCAGTATTTT
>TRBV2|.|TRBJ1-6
CASSEIREGSSPLHF
TGTGCCAGCAGTGAGATCAGGGAAGGCAGTTCACCCCTCCACTTT
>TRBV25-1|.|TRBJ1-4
CASSDPSNSATNEKLFF
TGTGCCAGCAGTGACCCATCTAACAGTGCAACTAATGAAAAACTGTTTTTT
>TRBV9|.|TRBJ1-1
CASSGKGLGGTEAFF
TGTGCCAGCAGCGGAAAGGGACTGGGGGGAACTGAAGCTTTCTTT
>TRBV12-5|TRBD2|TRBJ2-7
CASGLVTSGREPYEQYF
TGTGCTAGTGGTTTGGTCACTAGCGGGAGGGAGCCCTACGAGCAGTACTTC
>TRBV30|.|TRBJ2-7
CAWRAWDTEQYF
TGTGCCTGGAGAGCTTGGGACACCGAGCAGTACTTC
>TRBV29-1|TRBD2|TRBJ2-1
CSGFGGSSYNEQFF
TGCAGCGGCTTCGGCGGGAGCTCCTACAATGAGCAGTTCTTC
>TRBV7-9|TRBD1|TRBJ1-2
CASSVGGSGYTF
TGTGCCAGCAGCGTAGGGGGCTCTGGCTACACCTTC
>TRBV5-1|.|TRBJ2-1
CASSLALLLGSDDEQFF
TGCGCCAGCAGCTTGGCTCTCTTACTAGGGTCGGACGATGAGCAGTTCTTC
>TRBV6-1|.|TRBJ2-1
CASSELGPWDEQFF
TGTGCCAGCAGTGAACTGGGCCCTTGGGATGAGCAGTTCTTC
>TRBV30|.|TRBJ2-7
CACSPVGKTYEQYF
TGTGCCTGCTCCCCCGTTGGCAAAACCTACGAGCAGTACTTC
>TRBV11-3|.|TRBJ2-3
CASSPWASESTDTQYF
TGTGCCAGCAGCCCTTGGGCTAGCGAGAGCACAGATACGCAGTATTTT
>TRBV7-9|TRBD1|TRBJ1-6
CASSLIRDRNNSPLHF
TGTGCCAGCAGCCTGATCCGGGACAGGAATAATTCACCCCTCCACTTT
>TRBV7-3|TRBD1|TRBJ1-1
CASSYDRGQDTEAFF
TGTGCCAGCAGCTATGACAGGGGGCAGGACACTGAAGCTTTCTTT
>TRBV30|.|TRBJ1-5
CAWSPGLGRPQHF
TGTGCCTGGAGCCCGGGACTCGGGAGGCCCCAGCATTTT
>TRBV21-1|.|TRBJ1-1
CARPRGYTEAFF
TGTGCCAGGCCACGAGGGTACACTGAAGCTTTCTTT